The clone carrying this T cell receptor beta chain was detected a few times. Antigen unknown. The sample originates from a study of early T cells in non-severe SARS-CoV-2 infection. The study, taken as a whole, reports: The VDJdb matching leaned toward anti-spike CD8 responses and overlooked private and CD4 specificities.

In the library, individual cDNA molecules carried attached unique molecular identifiers. A single record per CDR3 protein comes from TCRdb applying MiXCR to the 5' RACE reads. The data contain about 83,000 distinct CDR3 sequences, around 13% of them singletons. With 4 bases removed from V and 2 bases from J, the gap between germline ends came to 10 bases. The CDR3 runs to 14 residues. Germline CDR1 is MRHNA and CDR2 is SNTAGT. Sequenced: whole blood. The rearrangement links TRBV6-4 to TRBJ2-3, with D uncertain. The receptor was derived from an adult who was a healthcare worker with PCR-confirmed SARS-CoV-2 infection or an uninfected control (not recorded which). CDR3 protein: CASSAGPATDTQYF. The CDR3 DNA follows: TGTGCCAGCAGTGCTGGACCCGCCACAGATACGCAGTATTTT.